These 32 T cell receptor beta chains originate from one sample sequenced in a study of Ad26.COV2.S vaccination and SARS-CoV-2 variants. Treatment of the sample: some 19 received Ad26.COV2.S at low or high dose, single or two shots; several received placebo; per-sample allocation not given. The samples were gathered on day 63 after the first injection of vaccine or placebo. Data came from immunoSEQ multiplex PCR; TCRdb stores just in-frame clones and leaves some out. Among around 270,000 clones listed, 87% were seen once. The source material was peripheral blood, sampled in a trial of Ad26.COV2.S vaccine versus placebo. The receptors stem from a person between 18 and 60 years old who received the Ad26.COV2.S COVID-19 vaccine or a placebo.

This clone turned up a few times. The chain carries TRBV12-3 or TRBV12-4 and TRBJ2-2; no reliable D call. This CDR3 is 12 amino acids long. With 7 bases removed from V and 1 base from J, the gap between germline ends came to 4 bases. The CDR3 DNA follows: TGTGCCAGCACCCTGAACACCGGGGAGCTGTTTTTT. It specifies CASTLNTGELFF.

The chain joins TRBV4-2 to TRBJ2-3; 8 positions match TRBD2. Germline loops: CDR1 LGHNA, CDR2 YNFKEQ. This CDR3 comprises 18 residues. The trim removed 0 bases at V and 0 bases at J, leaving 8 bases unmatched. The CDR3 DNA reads TGTGCCAGCAGCCAAGATCGAGGAGCGGGAGATAGCACAGATACGCAGTATTTT. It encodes CASSQDRGAGDSTDTQYF.

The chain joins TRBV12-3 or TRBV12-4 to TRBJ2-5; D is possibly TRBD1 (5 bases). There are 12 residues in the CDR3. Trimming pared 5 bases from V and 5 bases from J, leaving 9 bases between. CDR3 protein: CASSTRQETQYF. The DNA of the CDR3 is TGTGCCAGCAGTACCAGACAGGAGACCCAGTACTTC.

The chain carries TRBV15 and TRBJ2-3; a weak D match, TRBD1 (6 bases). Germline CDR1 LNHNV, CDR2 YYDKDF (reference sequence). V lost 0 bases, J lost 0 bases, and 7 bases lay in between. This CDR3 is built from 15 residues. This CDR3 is CATSREDSSTDTQYF. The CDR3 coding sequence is TGTGCCACCAGCAGAGAGGACAGCAGCACAGATACGCAGTATTTT.

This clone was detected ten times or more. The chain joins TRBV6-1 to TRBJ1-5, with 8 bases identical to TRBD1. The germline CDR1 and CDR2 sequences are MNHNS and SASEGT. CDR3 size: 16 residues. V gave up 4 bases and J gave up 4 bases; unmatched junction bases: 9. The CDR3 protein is CASSGPGQAANQPQHF. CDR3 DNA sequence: TGTGCCAGCAGTGGGCCGGGACAGGCCGCAAATCAGCCCCAGCATTTT.

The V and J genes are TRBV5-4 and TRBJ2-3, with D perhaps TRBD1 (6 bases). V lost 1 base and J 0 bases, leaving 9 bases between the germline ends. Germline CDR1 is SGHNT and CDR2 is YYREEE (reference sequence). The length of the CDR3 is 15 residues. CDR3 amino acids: CASSLYGTSTDTQYF. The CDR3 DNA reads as TGTGCCAGCAGCTTGTATGGGACAAGCACAGATACGCAGTATTTT.

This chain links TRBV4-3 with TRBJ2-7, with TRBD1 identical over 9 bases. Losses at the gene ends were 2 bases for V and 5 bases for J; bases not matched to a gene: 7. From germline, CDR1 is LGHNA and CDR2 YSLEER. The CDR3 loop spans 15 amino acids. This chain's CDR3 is CASSQSTGTGNEQYF. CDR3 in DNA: TGCGCCAGCAGCCAATCAACCGGGACAGGGAACGAGCAGTACTTC.

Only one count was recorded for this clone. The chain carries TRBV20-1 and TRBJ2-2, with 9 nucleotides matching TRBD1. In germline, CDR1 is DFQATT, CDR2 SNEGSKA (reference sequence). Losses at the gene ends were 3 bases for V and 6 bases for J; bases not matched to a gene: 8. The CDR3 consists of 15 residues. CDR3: CSASGTGNNPGELFF. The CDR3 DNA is TGCAGTGCTAGTGGGACAGGGAATAACCCCGGGGAGCTGTTTTTT.

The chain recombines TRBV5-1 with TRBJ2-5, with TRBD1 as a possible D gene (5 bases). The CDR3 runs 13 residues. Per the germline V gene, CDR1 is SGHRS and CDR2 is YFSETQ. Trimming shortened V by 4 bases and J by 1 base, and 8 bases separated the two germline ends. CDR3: CASSPTAQETQYF. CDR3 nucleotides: TGCGCCAGCAGCCCGACAGCCCAAGAGACCCAGTACTTC.

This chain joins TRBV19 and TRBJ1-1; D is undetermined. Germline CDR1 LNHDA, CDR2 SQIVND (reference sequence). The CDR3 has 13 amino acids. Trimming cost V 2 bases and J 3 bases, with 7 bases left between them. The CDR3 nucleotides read TGTGCCAGTAGTATATATAGTTACACTGAAGCTTTCTTT. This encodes CASSIYSYTEAFF.

The CDR3 DNA sequence: TGTGCCAGCAGCCGAGGACTAGCGGGGGGCGGCGCCTACGAGCAGTACTTC. Translated, it gives CASSRGLAGGGAYEQYF. The chain recombines TRBV7-9 with TRBJ2-7; 14 positions agree with TRBD2. The germline V gene has CDR1 SEHNR and CDR2 FQNEAQ (reference sequence). The CDR3 length is 17 residues. The J segment lost 2 bases and the V segment lost 5 bases, leaving 8 bases of the junction unmatched.

In nucleotides, the CDR3 is TGTGCCAGCAGCGTAGGAGAGGGGGGAGGCCAGAACACCGGGGAGCTGTTTTTT. Translating it yields CASSVGEGGGQNTGELFF. The chain has TRBV9 and TRBJ2-2; either TRBD1 or TRBD2 may fit D (6 bases each). The ends were cut back, 0 bases at V and 1 base at J, with 16 bases in the middle. Germline CDR1 is SGDLS and CDR2 is YYNGEE. This CDR3 contains 18 residues.

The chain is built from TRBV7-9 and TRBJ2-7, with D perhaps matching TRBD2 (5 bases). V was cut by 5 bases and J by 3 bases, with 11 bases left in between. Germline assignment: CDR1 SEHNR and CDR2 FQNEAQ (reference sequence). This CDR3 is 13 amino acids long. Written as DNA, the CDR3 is TGTGCCAGCAGCGCGACGGGATTCTACGAGCAGTACGTC. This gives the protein CASSATGFYEQYV.

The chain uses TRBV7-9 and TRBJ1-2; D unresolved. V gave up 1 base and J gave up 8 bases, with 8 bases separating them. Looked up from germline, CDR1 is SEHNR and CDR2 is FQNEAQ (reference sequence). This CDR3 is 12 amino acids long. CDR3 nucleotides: TGTGCCAGCAGCTTAGGAAGCCTAGGCTACACCTTC. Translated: CASSLGSLGYTF.

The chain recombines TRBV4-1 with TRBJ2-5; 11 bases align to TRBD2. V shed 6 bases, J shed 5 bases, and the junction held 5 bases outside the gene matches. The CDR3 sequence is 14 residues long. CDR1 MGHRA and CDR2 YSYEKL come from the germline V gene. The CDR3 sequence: CASSLTSGSETQYF. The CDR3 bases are TGCGCCAGCAGTCTCACTAGCGGGAGTGAGACCCAGTACTTC.

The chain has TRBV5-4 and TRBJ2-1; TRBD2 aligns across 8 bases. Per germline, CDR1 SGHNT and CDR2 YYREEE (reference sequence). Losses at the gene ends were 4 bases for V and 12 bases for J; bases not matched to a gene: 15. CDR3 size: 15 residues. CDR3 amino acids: CASSTGLAHKLGQFF. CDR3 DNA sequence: TGTGCCAGCAGCACCGGACTAGCACATAAACTAGGGCAGTTCTTC. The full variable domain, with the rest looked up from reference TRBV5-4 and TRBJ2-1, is ETGVTQSPTHLIKTRGQQVTLRCSSQSGHNTVSWYQQALGQGPQFIFQYYREEENGRGNFPPRFSGLQFPNYSSELNVNALELDDSALYLCASSTGLAHKLGQFFGPGTRLTVL.

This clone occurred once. CDR3 DNA: TGTGCCTGGAGTTCCTCCGGGACTGCGAATGAAAAACTGTTTTTT. As protein: CAWSSSGTANEKLFF. The chain combines TRBV30 with TRBJ1-4; TRBD1 might be the D (5 bases). CDR1 is GTSNPN, CDR2 SVGIG, per germline (reference sequence). CDR3 size: 15 residues. V was pared by 2 bases and J by 5 bases, with 15 bases between.

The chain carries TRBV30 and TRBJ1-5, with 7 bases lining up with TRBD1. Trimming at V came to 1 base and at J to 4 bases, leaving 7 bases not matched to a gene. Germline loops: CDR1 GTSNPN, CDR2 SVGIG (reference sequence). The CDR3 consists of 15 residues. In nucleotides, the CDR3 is TGTGCCTGGAGTGCAGGACAGGCCGGTAATCAGCCCCAGCATTTT. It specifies CAWSAGQAGNQPQHF.

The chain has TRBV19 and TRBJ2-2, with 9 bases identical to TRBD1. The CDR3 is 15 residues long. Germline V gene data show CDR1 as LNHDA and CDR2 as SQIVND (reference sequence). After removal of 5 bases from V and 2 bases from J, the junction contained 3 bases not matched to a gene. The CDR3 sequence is CASSDRGDNTGELFF. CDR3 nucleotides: TGTGCCAGTAGTGACAGGGGGGACAACACCGGGGAGCTGTTTTTT.

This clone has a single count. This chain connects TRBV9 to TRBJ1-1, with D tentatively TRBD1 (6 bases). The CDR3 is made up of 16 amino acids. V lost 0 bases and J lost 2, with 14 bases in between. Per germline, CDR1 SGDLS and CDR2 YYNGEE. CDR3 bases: TGTGCCAGCAGCGTAGGAGGGGGGACATACAACACTGAAGCTTTCTTT. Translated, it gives CASSVGGGTYNTEAFF.

The CDR3 spells CAISDTGARNTEAFF. Here the CDR3 DNA reads TGTGCCATCAGTGATACGGGGGCGAGAAACACTGAAGCTTTCTTT. This chain joins TRBV10-3 and TRBJ1-1; TRBD1 might be the D (6 bases). CDR3 length: 15 amino acids. V was clipped by 3 bases and J by 2 bases, with 13 bases between them. Germline loops: CDR1 ENHRY, CDR2 SYGVKD.

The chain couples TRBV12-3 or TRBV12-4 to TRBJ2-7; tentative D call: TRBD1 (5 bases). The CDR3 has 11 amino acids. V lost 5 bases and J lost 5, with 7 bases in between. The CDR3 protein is CASSRGNEQYF. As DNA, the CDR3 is TGTGCCAGCAGTAGGGGAAACGAGCAGTACTTC.

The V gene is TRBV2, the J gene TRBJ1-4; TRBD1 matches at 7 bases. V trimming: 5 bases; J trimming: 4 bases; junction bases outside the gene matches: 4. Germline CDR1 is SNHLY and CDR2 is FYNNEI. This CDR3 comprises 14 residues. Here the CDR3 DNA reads TGTGCCAGCAGTCCCGGGACAGTTAATGAAAAACTGTTTTTT. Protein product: CASSPGTVNEKLFF.

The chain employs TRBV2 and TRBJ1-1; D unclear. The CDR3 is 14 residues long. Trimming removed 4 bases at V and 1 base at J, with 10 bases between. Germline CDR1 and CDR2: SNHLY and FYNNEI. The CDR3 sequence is CASSGRQTNTEAFF. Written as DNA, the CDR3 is TGTGCCAGCAGTGGGCGGCAGACGAACACTGAAGCTTTCTTT.

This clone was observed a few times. CDR3 loop: CASLMGRAPPGELFF. The DNA for the CDR3 is TGTGCCAGCCTAATGGGGAGGGCTCCTCCCGGGGAGCTGTTTTTT. The chain links TRBV2 to TRBJ2-2; 7 nucleotides line up with TRBD2. The J segment lost 6 bases and the V segment lost 8 bases, leaving 12 bases of the junction unmatched. In germline, CDR1 is SNHLY, CDR2 FYNNEI. This CDR3 contains 15 residues. The full variable domain, rest sourced from reference TRBV2 and TRBJ2-2, is EPEVTQTPSHQVTQMGQEVILRCVPISNHLYFYWYRQILGQKVEFLVSFYNNEISEKSEIFDDQFSVERPDGSNFTLKIRSTKLEDSAMYFCASLMGRAPPGELFFGEGSRLTVL.

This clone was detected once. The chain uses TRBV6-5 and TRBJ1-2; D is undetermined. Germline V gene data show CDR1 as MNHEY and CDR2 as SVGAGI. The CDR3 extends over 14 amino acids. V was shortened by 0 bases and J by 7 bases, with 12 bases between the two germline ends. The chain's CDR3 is CASSYSSGFAGYTF. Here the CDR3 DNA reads TGTGCCAGCAGTTACTCTTCCGGTTTCGCTGGCTACACCTTC.

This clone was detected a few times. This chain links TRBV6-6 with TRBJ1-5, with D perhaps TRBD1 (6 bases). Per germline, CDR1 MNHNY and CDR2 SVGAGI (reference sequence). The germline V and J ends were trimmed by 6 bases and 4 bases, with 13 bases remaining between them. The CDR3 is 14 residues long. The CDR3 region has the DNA TGTGCCAGCAGCCCCGGGACAACAAATCAGCCCCAGCATTTT. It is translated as CASSPGTTNQPQHF.

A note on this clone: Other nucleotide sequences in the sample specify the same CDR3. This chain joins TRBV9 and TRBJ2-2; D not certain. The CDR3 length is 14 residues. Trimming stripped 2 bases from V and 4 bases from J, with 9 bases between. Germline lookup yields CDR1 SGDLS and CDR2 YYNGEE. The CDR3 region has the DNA TGTGCCAGCAGCGTGGGTGGCTCCACCGGGGAGCTGTTTTTT. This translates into CASSVGGSTGELFF.

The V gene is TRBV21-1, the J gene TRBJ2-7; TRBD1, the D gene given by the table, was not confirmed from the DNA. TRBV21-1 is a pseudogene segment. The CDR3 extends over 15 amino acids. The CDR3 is CASSTGQGHSYEQYV. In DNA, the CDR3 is TGTGCCAGCAGCACCGGACAGGGACACTCCTACGAGCAGTACGTC.

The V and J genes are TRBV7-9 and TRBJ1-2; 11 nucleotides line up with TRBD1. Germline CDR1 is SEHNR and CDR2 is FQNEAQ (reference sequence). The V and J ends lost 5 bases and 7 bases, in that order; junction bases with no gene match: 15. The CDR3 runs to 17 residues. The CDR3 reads CASSVPGQGVSIGGYTF. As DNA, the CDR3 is TGTGCCAGCAGCGTACCGGGACAGGGGGTATCTATAGGTGGCTACACCTTC.

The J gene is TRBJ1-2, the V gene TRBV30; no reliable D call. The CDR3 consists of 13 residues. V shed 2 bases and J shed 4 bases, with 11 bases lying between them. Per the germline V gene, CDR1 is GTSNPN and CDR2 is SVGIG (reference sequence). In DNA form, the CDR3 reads TGTGCCTGGAGTCCGGGGTTCGGCTATGGCTACACCTTC. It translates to CAWSPGFGYGYTF.

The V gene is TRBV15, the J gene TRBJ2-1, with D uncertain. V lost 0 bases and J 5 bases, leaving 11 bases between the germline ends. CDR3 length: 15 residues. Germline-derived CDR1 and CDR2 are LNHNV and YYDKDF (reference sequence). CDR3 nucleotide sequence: TGTGCCACCAGCAGAGATCGCGGCGCCAACAATGAGCAGTTCTTC. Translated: CATSRDRGANNEQFF.